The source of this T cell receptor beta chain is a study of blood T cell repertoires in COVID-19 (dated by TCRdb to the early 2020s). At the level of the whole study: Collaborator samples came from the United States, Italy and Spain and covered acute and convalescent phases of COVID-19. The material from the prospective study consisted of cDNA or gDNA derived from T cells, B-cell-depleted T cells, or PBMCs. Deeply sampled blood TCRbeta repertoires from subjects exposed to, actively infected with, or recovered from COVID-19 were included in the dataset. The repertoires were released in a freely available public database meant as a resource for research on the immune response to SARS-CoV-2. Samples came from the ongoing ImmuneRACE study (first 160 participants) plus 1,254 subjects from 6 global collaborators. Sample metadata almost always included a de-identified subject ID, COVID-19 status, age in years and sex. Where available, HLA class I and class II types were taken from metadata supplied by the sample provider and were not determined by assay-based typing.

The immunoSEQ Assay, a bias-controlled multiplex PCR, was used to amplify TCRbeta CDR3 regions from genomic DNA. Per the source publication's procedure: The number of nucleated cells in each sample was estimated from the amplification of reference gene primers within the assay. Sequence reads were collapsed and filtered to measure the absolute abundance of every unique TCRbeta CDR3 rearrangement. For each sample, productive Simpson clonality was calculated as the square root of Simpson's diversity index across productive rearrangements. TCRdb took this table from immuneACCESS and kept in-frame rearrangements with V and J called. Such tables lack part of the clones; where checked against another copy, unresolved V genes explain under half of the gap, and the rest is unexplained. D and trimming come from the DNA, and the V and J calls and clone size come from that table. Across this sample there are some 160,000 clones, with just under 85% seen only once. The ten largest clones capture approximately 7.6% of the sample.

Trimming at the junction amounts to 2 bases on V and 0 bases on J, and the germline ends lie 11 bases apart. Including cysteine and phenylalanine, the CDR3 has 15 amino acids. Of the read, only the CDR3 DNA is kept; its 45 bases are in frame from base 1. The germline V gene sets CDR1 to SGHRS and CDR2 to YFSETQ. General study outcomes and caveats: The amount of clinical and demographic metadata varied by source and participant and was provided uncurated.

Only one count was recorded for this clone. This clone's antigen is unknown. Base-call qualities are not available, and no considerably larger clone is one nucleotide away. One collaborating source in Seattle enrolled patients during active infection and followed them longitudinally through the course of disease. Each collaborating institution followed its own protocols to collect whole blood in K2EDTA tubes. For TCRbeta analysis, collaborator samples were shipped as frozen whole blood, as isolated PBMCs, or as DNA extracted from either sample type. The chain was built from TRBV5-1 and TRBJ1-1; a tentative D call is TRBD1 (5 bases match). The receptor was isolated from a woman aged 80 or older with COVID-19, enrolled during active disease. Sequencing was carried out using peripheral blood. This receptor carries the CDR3 CASSFQGRMNTEAFF. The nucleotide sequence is TGCGCCAGCAGCTTCCAGGGAAGGATGAACACTGAAGCTTTCTTT.